The sequence of this TCR beta chain was determined in a study of control samples from healthy donors and cancer patients. Measured with immunoSEQ multiplex PCR; TCRdb has only the in-frame clones, and not every one. This table holds 100,000 to 110,000 clones, roughly 87% found once. The sequencing sample was made of blood. The clonotype comes from a woman in her fifties or sixties in good health.

Written as DNA, the CDR3 is TGTGCCAGCACCCCGCAGGGGGCTGGCAATCAGCCCCAGCATTTT. This encodes CASTPQGAGNQPQHF. The V gene is TRBV28, the J gene TRBJ1-5, with 8 bases matching TRBD1. Germline CDR1 MDHEN, CDR2 SYDVKM. After removal of 7 bases from V and 2 bases from J, the junction contained 7 bases not matched to a gene. This CDR3 is built from 15 residues.